This T cell receptor (beta chain) was captured by sequencing in a study of blood T cell repertoires in COVID-19. Looking at the study overall: Samples came from the United States, Italy and Spain, spanning acute and convalescent COVID-19. Sources were T cells, B-cell-depleted T cells, or PBMCs; the material itself was cDNA or gDNA.

Sequenced by immunoSEQ multiplex PCR; TCRdb stores in-frame clones only, minus some. The sample consists of 98,000 or so clones, about four fifths of them appearing once. Material: peripheral blood. The clonotype was recovered from a man aged 60-69 years with acute or convalescent COVID-19.

This CDR3 is CASSQLSDTQYF. DNA of the CDR3: TGTGCCAGCAGCCAACTTTCAGATACGCAGTATTTT. This chain links TRBV28 with TRBJ2-3; D unclear. The CDR3 runs to 12 residues. The germline CDR1 and CDR2 sequences are MDHEN and SYDVKM. V was trimmed by 6 bases and J by 4 bases, leaving 8 bases between them. Complete variable domain (other parts from reference TRBV28 and TRBJ2-3): DVKVTQSSRYLVKRTGEKVFLECVQDMDHENMFWYRQDPGLGLRLIYFSYDVKMKEKGDIPEGYSVSREKKERFSLILESASTNQTSMYLCASSQLSDTQYFGPGTRLTVL.